This T cell receptor beta chain was observed in a study of T cell responses to AZD1222 COVID-19 vaccine. CDR1 and CDR2 from the germline V gene are SGHRS and YFSETQ. CDR3 length equals 16 residues. The V end lost 4 bases, the J end lost 0 bases, and 14 bases lay between the germline ends. Regarding the study as a whole: CD4 TCRs covered the whole spike, strongest at regions 160-218 and 743-854. Clonal diversity may have been underestimated in mostly white British donors. Researchers took repertoire samples only after the peak T cell response had come.

This clone was picked up a small number of times. Antigen unknown. The repertoire was sequenced with immunoSEQ multiplex PCR; TCRdb's copy has only in-frame clones and lacks some. The data hold roughly 28,000 clones, with around nine tenths observed a single time. Source: peripheral blood, taken on day 0 of AZD1222 vaccination. This TCR came from an adult in good health. The chain employs TRBV5-1 and TRBJ2-1, with D maybe TRBD2 (6 bases). CDR3 bases: TGCGCCAGCAGCCGTGCTAGCGCTAGCTCCTACAATGAGCAGTTCTTC. This sequence encodes CASSRASASSYNEQFF. Based on the CDR3 plus reference TRBV5-1 and TRBJ2-1, the full variable domain is KAGVTQTPRYLIKTRGQQVTLSCSPISGHRSVSWYQQTPGQGLQFLFEYFSETQRNKGNFPGRFSGRQFSNSRSEMNVSTLELGDSALYLCASSRASASSYNEQFFGPGTRLTVL.